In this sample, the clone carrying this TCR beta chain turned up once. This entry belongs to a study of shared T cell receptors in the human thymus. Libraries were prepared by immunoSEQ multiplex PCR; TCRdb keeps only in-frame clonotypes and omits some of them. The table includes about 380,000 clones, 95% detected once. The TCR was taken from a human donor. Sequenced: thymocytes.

For the CDR3, the DNA is TGTGCCAGCAGTTTATCGGCTAGCGGACCGAACACCGGGGAGCTGTTTTTT. It translates to CASSLSASGPNTGELFF. The chain joins TRBV27 to TRBJ2-2, with 7 bases identical to TRBD2. Germline V gene data show CDR1 as MNHEY and CDR2 as SMNVEV (reference sequence). With V trimmed by 0 bases and J by 0 bases, 4 bases remained unmatched. The CDR3 is 17 amino acids.